This TCR beta chain was profiled in a study of patients and donors after allogeneic stem cell transplantation. TCRdb analysed the RT-PCR reads with MiXCR anew, one entry per CDR3 protein. The sample carries over 200,000 distinct CDR3 sequences, around 40% recorded once. Germline-derived CDR1 and CDR2 are SGDLS and YYNGEE. There are 16 residues in the CDR3. V was cut by 4 bases and J by 5 bases, with 21 bases left in between. Sequenced sample: blood, either unsorted or a sorted T cell fraction (not recorded which). The source of this sequence is a human donor who was either an allogeneic HSCT recipient or a stem cell or donor lymphocyte infusion donor (not recorded which). It is not recorded whose cells these are; they may come from a transplant donor. The chain joins TRBV9 to TRBJ1-2; D not resolved. The CDR3: CASSQNPGRTKYGYTF. The CDR3, as DNA: TGTGCCAGCAGCCAGAATCCTGGCAGAACAAAATATGGCTACACCTTC. Variable domain in full (rest from reference TRBV9 and TRBJ1-2): DSGVTQTPKHLITATGQRVTLRCSPRSGDLSVYWYQQSLDQGLQFLIQYYNGEERAKGNILERFSAQQFPDLHSELNLSSLELGDSALYFCASSQNPGRTKYGYTFGSGTRLTVV.